This T cell receptor (beta chain) was recovered during a study of cytomegalovirus exposure and HLA in healthy donors. Study-level points and caveats: In an earlier analysis, about 87% or about 30%: the productive usage of most TCR beta V segments. There were several of the most significant clusters that appeared linked to common viral pathogens in a later analysis. Approximately 18,000 TCR beta sequences were associated with HLA alleles at 0.05 false discovery rate in a later analysis.

V was clipped by 4 bases and J by 5 bases, with 6 bases between them. The V gene's germline CDR1 is SEHNR and CDR2 FQNEAQ (reference sequence). This CDR3 comprises 12 residues. Researchers ran the PCR with 60 Vbeta and 13 Jbeta primers. Sequencing used immunoSEQ multiplex PCR; TCRdb keeps in-frame clones, though not all of them. The data show 150,000 to 200,000 clones, and the top ten clones hold 1.3%. About this clone: Its antigen is currently unknown.

The TCR comes from a woman aged 55-70 years in good health and CMV-seronegative. Sequencing was done on a sample of PBMCs. The V call is TRBV7-9, the J call TRBJ1-5; D uncertain. The CDR3: CASSSLYQPQHF. The CDR3 nucleotides read TGTGCCAGCAGCTCCCTATATCAGCCCCAGCATTTT.